Given below is one TCR beta chain in context. The antigen is not known. Library construction for TCR beta used iRepertoire HTBI primers and Arm-PCR of CDR3 regions. TCRdb called the multiplex PCR reads again in MiXCR, with one record for every CDR3 protein. The repertoire has around 450,000 distinct CDR3 sequences, about 17% of them found once; the top ten carry 10% to 15%. The data originate from a study of regulatory T cells in long-lasting Graves disease. Points from the study as a whole: Repertoires from persistent disease leaned toward TRBV28, TRBJ1-2 and TRBJ2-5.

The germline CDR1 and CDR2 sequences are SGDLS and YYNGEE. V lost 3 bases to trimming and J lost 7 bases, with 11 bases between them. This CDR3 comprises 12 residues. Time point noted: newly diagnosed GD, antithyroid drugs for less than 3 months. From PBMCs, RNA was extracted and then used to make the TCR library. A further study also used this sample, focusing on T cells in Graves' hyperthyroidism and ophthalmopathy. As reported in that work: The HTBI set primed first-round TCR CDR3 RT-PCR.

This TCR came from a man aged 40-50 years with Graves disease. This sample comprised peripheral blood mononuclear cells (PBMCs), obtained at new diagnosis, from a patient treated with antithyroid drugs. The chain employs TRBV9 and TRBJ2-7; the D gene is possibly TRBD2 (6 bases). CDR3 amino acids: CASSAGGREQYF. In DNA form, the CDR3 reads TGTGCCAGCAGCGCCGGGGGTCGGGAGCAGTACTTC.